This TCR beta chain was sequenced in a study of T-cell reconstitution after alpha-beta-depleted transplantation in children. General observations from the study: By one year post-transplant, T-cell counts and diversity largely arose from T cells that were newly produced.

This clonotype has at least ten counts. Its cognate antigen is unknown. TCRbeta library preparation incorporated unique molecular identifiers. TCRdb reprocessed the PCR reads with MiXCR, giving one entry per CDR3 protein. The sample has approximately 240,000 distinct CDR3 sequences; about 11% are singletons. V was shortened by 0 bases and J by 7 bases, with 7 bases between the two germline ends. This CDR3 contains 12 residues. From germline, CDR1 is SQVTM and CDR2 ANQGSEA. The specimen comprised PBMCs, sampled before TCRalphabeta/CD19-depleted stem cell transplant. The receptor's source is a child less than two years old with acute myeloid leukemia, due to receive a stem cell transplant. The J gene is TRBJ2-1, the V gene TRBV29-1, with a weak D call TRBD2 (6 bases). The CDR3 region has the DNA TGCAGCGTTGAAGATGGGGGGAATGAGCAGTTCTTC. Translating it yields CSVEDGGNEQFF.